The present entry profiles one T cell receptor (beta chain) with its context. There is no known antigen for this receptor. Qualities for individual bases were not recorded, and no much larger clone is one base off. The source of the sample is a study of cytomegalovirus exposure and HLA in healthy donors (dated 2017 in TCRdb). The study in broad terms: In an earlier analysis of around 540 of the donors, 276 Gb of sequence data and 117 million unique TCR beta sequences from about 179 million T cells were reported. Of the roughly 400 genotyped donors, 65% to 90% fell in the genetic ancestry cluster associated with self-reported Caucasian donors. Genome-wide SNP genotypes for about 60% of the roughly 700 donors were used in a later genetic analysis, which treated that subset as a discovery cohort. Roughly 5 DR-DQ haplotypes were handled as single units for association and clustering, since linkage in the cohort was strong. An earlier analysis of 587 of the donors used high-throughput TCR beta sequencing to judge whether each TCR beta V gene segment behaved as functional or pseudogenic. The number of donors typed differed by locus, with roughly 629-640 for A, B, C, DRB1 and DQB1, about 500 for DQA1, over 600 for DPA1, and roughly 450 for DPB1. Among some 400 genotyped donors of the cohort, an average of about 240,000 unique TCR beta nucleotide sequences were sequenced per donor, roughly 20% of them non-productive. The study aimed to test whether signatures of past pathogen exposure could be identified by cataloging public T cell receptors. In addition to the first cohort of roughly 670 subjects, a separate validation cohort of 120 different subjects was used. All discovery cohort repertoires had been generated using a single sequencing platform. Roughly 290 gigabases of sequencing data and around 90 million unique TCR sequences made up an early release that covered roughly 670 HLA-typed donors. Class I and class II HLA loci were covered by the typing at four-digit resolution. The T cell repertoires of some 700 subjects were profiled by immunosequencing and related to cytomegalovirus serostatus. In a later analysis, previously published TCR beta repertoires from roughly 710 donors were re-analyzed and high-resolution HLA genotyping was added so that TCR occurrence patterns could be studied. In the later analysis, no new phenotypic data were used to find candidate immune exposures; instead, reliance was placed on TCR beta sequences and their occurrence across donors. Donor age, sex, ethnicity and CMV serostatus were compiled together with the repertoire data. The study combined high-throughput TCR immunosequencing, statistical association of individual TCRs with disease status, and machine learning to predict cytomegalovirus infection status.

The research as a whole found: A further reported finding was that TCR beta sequences accurately predicted the HLA-A and HLA-B alleles for most subjects in the first cohort. Most TCR sequences were seen in very few donors, while some public TCRs were found in many individuals. An earlier analysis of some 590 of the donors showed that most TCR beta V segments appeared in productive rearrangements either about 90% or about 30% of the time, which broadly matched IMGT annotations. The study gave a list of 150 to 200 TCR beta chains associated with cytomegalovirus. An association between a missense DCLRE1C variant and V-gene and J-gene trimming of TCR beta chains was found in a later genetic analysis and replicated in an independent cohort. A later genetic analysis reported fewer N-insertions in productive TCRs among donors in an Asian-associated ancestry cluster than the roughly 620-donor mean. Some IMGT-functional V segments, including TRBV6-2 and TRBV6-3, could not be told apart with the 87-base-pair reads, so those segments were excluded. This cohort had only TCR beta chains sequenced, and the lack of alpha or paired-chain data limited which features could be detected. Linkage disequilibrium might explain the correlated functional status among segregating V segments, but an unknown experimental factor could not be excluded. In a later analysis, TCR association rates were found to vary across HLA loci, with the most associated TCRs seen for DRB1 alleles and the fewest for HLA-C alleles. In a later analysis, HLA-associated TCR beta chains showed more clonal expansion and lower generation probabilities than non-associated chains that were equally common. A cluster of highly shared sequence variants was judged likely to represent a technical artifact of the sequencing pipeline. Because counts were too low, roughly 17 rarely observed V segments, including chromosome 9 orphons, were left out of the earlier analysis of approximately 500 of the donors. In both the original and validation cohorts, the classifier was reported to diagnose cytomegalovirus status with high specificity and sensitivity. A later analysis reported that several top co-occurrence clusters appeared linked to parvovirus B19, influenza, CMV and Epstein-Barr virus. Immune exposure information for the cohort was limited to CMV serostatus. At a false discovery rate of 0.05, a later analysis linked some 17,000 TCR beta sequences to specific HLA alleles. Assigning TCR associations to individual alleles was difficult when HLA alleles, especially DR and DQ, strongly co-occurred. A later analysis found that most CMV-associated TCR beta chains appeared HLA-restricted, with HLA associations seemingly driven largely by CMV exposure. Because HLA typing was missing for some donors at each locus, association tests included only the typed subset. It was suggested by the authors that the approach could potentially be generalized to other disease states and immunological phenotypes. In vitro tests confirmed that a few of the cytomegalovirus-associated TCR beta chains recognize cytomegalovirus antigens. Sequencing depth was assumed to be roughly uniform across donors in the presence/absence analyses, though that assumption may not hold.

From its cysteine to its phenylalanine, the CDR3 spans 15 amino acids. The sequence is cut down to CDR3 DNA, 45 bases in frame from base 1. V gives up 4 bases and J gives up 0 bases, and the segment between their germline ends measures 12 bases. The germline V gene (reference sequence) specifies MNHEY as CDR1 and SMNVEV as CDR2. In total, around 600 healthy bone marrow donors made up the cohort. At the time of sampling, every cohort member was nominally healthy, though immune exposures that went unrecorded were likely present. The donor tested CMV seronegative, placing the donor among the 300 to 450 seronegative members of the cohort. A peripheral blood sample was provided by each donor, and peripheral blood mononuclear cells were used for TCR beta sequencing. Genomic DNA was extracted from the blood cell samples with the Qiagen DNeasy Blood Extraction Kit. Library creation used the immunoSEQ multiplex PCR assay. For the multiplex PCR, a mixture combining 60 forward primers for TCR Vbeta segments and 13 reverse primers for TCR Jbeta segments was used. Amplification of the CDR3 region of rearranged TCR beta genes was performed with a multiplex PCR assay on genomic DNA. The amplified TCR beta libraries were sequenced on the Illumina HiSeq System as 87-base-pair reads. As for the authors' bioinformatics: A later analysis counted about 82 million unique TCR beta chains across the 666 repertoires, and roughly 11 million of these chains were shared by at least two donors. Raw reads were error-corrected and collapsed into unique sequences by a nearest-neighbor algorithm in which closely related sequences were merged to remove PCR and sequencing errors. To assign V, D and J gene segments, CDR3 sequences were aligned to IMGT reference sequences. For a sequence to be retained, a match of at least six nucleotides was required to both a V gene segment and a J gene segment. A rearrangement counted as productive if the CDR3 had no stop codons and remained in frame with V and J, and every other rearrangement counted as non-productive. CDR3 was defined by IMGT convention, running from the second conserved V-encoded cysteine to the conserved J-encoded phenylalanine. In an earlier analysis of around 570 of the donors, sequences lacking an unambiguous match to a single V gene segment were excluded. In an earlier analysis of approximately 550 of the donors, V segments were called functional above 56.7% productive rearrangements and were called segregating when the between-donor standard deviation exceeded 5%. A statistical classification framework was built for diagnosing cytomegalovirus status from the catalog of TCR beta chain sequences. A later analysis assigned V and J genes by comparing TCR nucleotide sequences with IMGT/GENE-DB human TR gene sequences. Using the TCRdist pipeline, a later analysis assigned CDR3 sequences along with most-parsimonious VDJ recombination scenarios. In a later analysis, each TCR beta chain was defined by its CDR3 amino acid sequence together with its V-gene family, and reads lacking a unique V-gene family were excluded. In a later analysis, some 600 highly shared, low-generation-probability nucleotide sequences were removed to address suspected cross-contamination and a sequencing artifact. In a later analysis, a clonal expansion index for each public chain was calculated from normalized within-repertoire ranks of inferred template counts. In a later analysis, generation probabilities were computed with a VDJ recombination model fitted to out-of-frame rearrangements, and the resulting probabilities were checked against IGoR. A later analysis scored TCR-TCR, TCR-HLA and TCR-CMV co-occurrence with hypergeometric tests, applying a repertoire-size bias correction to TCR pairs. False discovery rates were estimated in a later analysis by permuting HLA or CMV assignments 20 times. In a later analysis, co-occurring TCRs were grouped with DBSCAN, and TCRdist sequence similarity was added when clustering was performed within HLA-allele-positive subsets. Repertoires with fewer than 30,000 or more than 120,000 public chains, plus five repertoires with anomalous nucleotide sharing, were excluded from co-occurrence clustering. TCRdb provides this immuneACCESS table in a form limited to in-frame rearrangements. Some clones are lacking; in checked studies, under half of them reflect an unresolved V gene, and why the rest are absent is not known. V, J and clone size derive from that table, while D and trimming were established from the DNA sequence. The sample records 150,000 or so clones, roughly 80% of which are singletons. 4% of the sample lies in the top ten.

The chain is encoded by TRBV27 joined to TRBJ1-1; 6 matching bases give a weak D call of TRBD1. The source is a middle-aged woman in good health and CMV-seronegative. Source material: PBMCs. The DNA is TGTGCCAGCAGTTGGAGGACAGCTATGAACACTGAAGCTTTCTTT. Its product reads: CASSWRTAMNTEAFF.